This section outlines one T cell receptor beta chain sequence together with its context. The antigen remains unidentified. A single record per CDR3 protein comes from TCRdb applying MiXCR to the 5' RACE reads. The sample includes about 560,000 distinct CDR3 sequences, roughly 18% of them seen just once. The CDR3 runs to 17 residues. Germline V gene sequence: CDR1 SEHNR, CDR2 FQNEAQ (reference sequence). The V end lost 5 bases, the J end lost 1 base, and 18 bases lay between the germline ends. The sample comes from a study of T-cell memory formation after mild COVID-19. General observations from the study: In second-wave clones peaking day 37, SARS-CoV-2 specificity remained unconfirmed.

V usage is TRBV7-9 and J usage is TRBJ2-1; either TRBD1 or TRBD2 may supply D (5 bases each). The sequence derives from an adult woman who had mild COVID-19 (a few samples of this study predate the infection). Cell type and time point are not known. Source material: PBMCs or a T cell subset sorted from them (not recorded which). The CDR3 loop is CASSPRAGTGSYNEQFF. The DNA of the CDR3 is TGTGCCAGCAGCCCAAGGGCAGGGACGGGATCCTACAATGAGCAGTTCTTC.